The 30 T cell receptor beta chains presented below share a single source sample, sequenced in a study of Ad26.COV2.S vaccination and SARS-CoV-2 variants. Method: immunoSEQ multiplex PCR; TCRdb's copy keeps in-frame clones and lacks some. This repertoire shows a few hundred thousand clones, 80% to 90% found once; its top ten account for 7% to 9.5%. Treatment reported: roughly 20 received Ad26.COV2.S at low or high dose, single or two shots; several received placebo; per-sample allocation not given. Material that was analyzed had been drawn on day 63 after the first vaccine or placebo injection. The sequences come from peripheral blood, collected in a trial of Ad26.COV2.S vaccine versus placebo. These TCRs come from a person aged 18-65 years who received the Ad26.COV2.S COVID-19 vaccine or a placebo.

The V gene is TRBV30, the J gene TRBJ2-2; D is ambiguous. The ends were cut back, 2 bases at V and 0 bases at J, with 4 bases in the middle. This CDR3 region has 13 residues. The germline V gene has CDR1 GTSNPN and CDR2 SVGIG (reference sequence). DNA for the CDR3: TGTGCCTGGAGTCCTCCGAACACCGGGGAGCTGTTTTTT. Protein: CAWSPPNTGELFF. The full variable domain, its missing parts supplied by reference TRBV30 and TRBJ2-2, is SQTIHQWPATLVQPVGSPLSLECTVEGTSNPNLYWYRQAAGRGLQLLFYSVGIGQISSEVPQNLSASRPQDRQFILSSKKLLLSDSGFYLCAWSPPNTGELFFGEGSRLTVL.

CDR3 amino acids: CASSFAQQETQYF. In DNA, the CDR3 is TGTGCCAGCAGTTTCGCACAGCAAGAGACCCAGTACTTC. The gene calls are TRBV12-3 or TRBV12-4 and TRBJ2-5; D is undetermined. The CDR3 is 13 amino acids. V dropped 3 bases and J dropped 2 bases, with 7 bases sitting between them.

This clone was recorded a few times. The rearrangement joins TRBV7-9 to TRBJ1-2; a possible D gene is TRBD1 (6 bases). CDR3 length: 14 amino acids. The germline CDR1 and CDR2 sequences are SEHNR and FQNEAQ (reference sequence). Trimming pared 2 bases from V and 8 bases from J, leaving 15 bases between. The CDR3 DNA follows: TGTGCCAGCAGCTTAACAGGGTTAAAGTGGGGCTACACCTTC. This encodes CASSLTGLKWGYTF.

V is TRBV12-3 or TRBV12-4 and J is TRBJ2-1; a possible D gene is TRBD1 (6 bases). The V end was cut by 6 bases, the J end by 2 bases, with 8 bases between. This CDR3 contains 13 residues. The CDR3 region is CASRWGPYNEQFF. The CDR3 coding sequence is TGTGCCAGCAGATGGGGGCCCTACAATGAGCAGTTCTTC.

This sequence joins TRBV6-5 and TRBJ1-1; unclear D gene. With 2 bases removed from V and 0 bases from J, the gap between germline ends came to 13 bases. CDR1 and CDR2 from the germline V gene are MNHEY and SVGAGI. The CDR3 has 16 amino acids. The CDR3 loop reads CASSYGNLLMNTEAFF. The CDR3 nucleotides read TGTGCCAGCAGTTACGGCAACCTTTTAATGAACACTGAAGCTTTCTTT.

J is TRBJ2-1 and V is TRBV7-2; 11 bases are shared with TRBD2. There are 15 residues in the CDR3. The V gene end was trimmed by 5 bases and the J gene end by 9 bases; junction bases not matched to a gene: 9. CDR1 and CDR2 from the germline V gene are SGHTA and FQGNSA. For the CDR3, the DNA is TGTGCCAGCAGCCCTCGGACTAGCGGGTATAGTGAGCAGTTCTTC. It codes for CASSPRTSGYSEQFF.

V and J are TRBV10-1 and TRBJ1-1, with D perhaps TRBD1 (5 bases). The V gene lost 3 bases and the J gene lost 7 bases, with 9 bases spanning the gap. In germline, CDR1 is WNHNN, CDR2 SYGVQD (reference sequence). CDR3 length: 12 residues. CDR3 nucleotide sequence: TGCGCCAGCAGTGACAGGGATGGTGAAGCTTTCTTT. Amino acids: CASSDRDGEAFF.

The rearrangement uses TRBV5-6 and TRBJ1-1; TRBD1 is a possible D gene (6 bases). The CDR3 consists of 15 residues. Trimming shortened V by 0 bases and J by 4 bases, and 13 bases separated the two germline ends. The V gene's germline CDR1 is SGHDT and CDR2 YYEEEE. The CDR3 here is CASSLAGGLVTEAFF. The CDR3 DNA follows: TGTGCCAGCAGCTTGGCGGGGGGGCTGGTCACTGAAGCTTTCTTT.

The chain combines TRBV20-1 with TRBJ1-4; a weak D match, TRBD1 (5 bases). V lost 3 bases to trimming and J lost 8 bases, with 10 bases between them. Germline CDR1 reads DFQATT; CDR2 reads SNEGSKA (reference sequence). CDR3 length: 12 residues. The CDR3 DNA reads TGCAGTGCTAGTCAGGGTTGGGAAAAACTGTTTTTT. This gives the protein CSASQGWEKLFF.

The genes are TRBV7-2 and TRBJ1-5; D gene ambiguous. This CDR3 spans 13 amino acids. The germline V gene has CDR1 SGHTA and CDR2 FQGNSA. Trimming pared 6 bases from V and 6 bases from J, leaving 12 bases between. CDR3: CASSTVFPQPQHF. The CDR3 DNA reads TGTGCCAGCAGTACGGTTTTCCCTCAGCCCCAGCATTTT.

The V gene is TRBV19, the J gene TRBJ2-5, with D uncertain. Trimming removed 0 bases from V and 5 bases from J, with 16 bases in between. The CDR3 is 16 amino acids. The V gene's germline CDR1 is LNHDA and CDR2 SQIVND (reference sequence). As DNA, the CDR3 is TGTGCCAGTAGTATAGATGGGTTGGCAGTCCGGGAGACCCAGTACTTC. Translating gives CASSIDGLAVRETQYF.

The gene calls are TRBV20-1 and TRBJ2-7; D not resolved. V lost 3 bases and J lost 5, with 14 bases in between. The CDR3 is 13 residues long. The V gene's germline CDR1 is DFQATT and CDR2 SNEGSKA (reference sequence). The CDR3 sequence is CSASNRLGDEQYF. The CDR3 DNA sequence: TGCAGTGCTAGTAATCGTCTTGGGGACGAGCAGTACTTC.

The V and J genes are TRBV10-3 and TRBJ2-7, with TRBD2 matching 12 bases. The germline gives CDR1 ENHRY, CDR2 SYGVKD. The V gene end was trimmed by 4 bases and the J gene end by 3 bases; junction bases not matched to a gene: 1. The CDR3 totals 14 residues. In DNA, the CDR3 is TGTGCCATCAGTGGGACTAGCGGGAACTACGAGCAGTACTTC. Its translation is CAISGTSGNYEQYF.

A remark on this clone: Sequence at one end of the junction differs from germline and may be a read error. V is TRBV4-2 and J is TRBJ2-7, with TRBD1 identical over 9 bases. The CDR3 is made up of 13 amino acids. CDR1 is LGHNA and CDR2 is YNFKEQ in the germline V gene. The CDR3 reads CASSQADRGALDF. CDR3 DNA: TGTGCCAGCAGCCAAGCGGACAGGGGCGCCCTCGACTTC.

This clone appeared once. This chain connects TRBV2 to TRBJ1-2; D is ambiguous. The CDR3 covers 14 residues. Germline lookup yields CDR1 SNHLY and CDR2 FYNNEI. The CDR3 loop reads CATTENRPNYGYTF. The CDR3 DNA reads as TGTGCTACCACCGAGAATCGTCCTAACTATGGCTACACCTTC.

The rearrangement uses TRBV10-3 and TRBJ1-3; D is unresolved. The germline V gene encodes CDR1 ENHRY and CDR2 SYGVKD. This CDR3 has 14 residues. The V gene lost 8 bases and the J gene lost 0 bases, with 11 bases spanning the gap. CDR3: CAIAHVPSGNTIYF. For the CDR3, the DNA is TGTGCCATCGCCCACGTACCCTCTGGAAACACCATATATTTT.

CDR3 protein: CASSPGITIGRDTQYF. CDR3 sequence (DNA): TGTGCCAGCTCACCCGGGATAACTATAGGTCGAGATACGCAGTATTTT. This chain uses TRBV18 with TRBJ2-3; a possible D gene is TRBD2 (5 bases). The germline gives CDR1 KGHSH, CDR2 LQKENI. Trimming shortened V by 3 bases and J by 5 bases, and 18 bases separated the two germline ends. CDR3 length equals 16 residues.

The V call is TRBV12-3 or TRBV12-4, the J call TRBJ1-2, with 7 nucleotides matching TRBD1. The V gene end was trimmed by 4 bases and the J gene end by 9 bases; junction bases not matched to a gene: 5. The CDR3 runs to 12 residues. In DNA form, the CDR3 reads TGTGCCAGCAGTTCCACGACAGGGAGCTACACCTTC. Amino acid sequence: CASSSTTGSYTF.

Notes on this clone: In the same sample, other DNA sequences code for this CDR3. This CDR3 reads CAWSVHHEQYF. The CDR3 coding sequence is TGTGCCTGGAGTGTACACCACGAGCAGTACTTC. The rearrangement uses TRBV30 and TRBJ2-7, with D unclear. Germline CDR1 is GTSNPN and CDR2 is SVGIG (reference sequence). Deletions cut 0 bases from V and 5 bases from J, with 5 bases between. There are 11 residues in the CDR3.

The chain uses TRBV19 and TRBJ2-1; 9 bases map to TRBD2. The ends lost 4 bases at V and 4 bases at J; junction bases unmatched: 5. The CDR3 runs 15 residues. The V gene's germline CDR1 is LNHDA and CDR2 SQIVND (reference sequence). CDR3 in DNA: TGTGCCAGTAGTACACTAGCGGGTCTATACAATGAGCAGTTCTTC. This translates into CASSTLAGLYNEQFF.

The chain combines TRBV4-1 with TRBJ2-3, with 7 bases lining up with TRBD2. Germline-derived CDR1 and CDR2 are MGHRA and YSYEKL. Trimming removed 0 bases from V and 6 bases from J; junction bases left unmatched: 9. The CDR3 is made up of 16 amino acids. The CDR3 sequence: CASSQDPGAGWDTQYF. The CDR3 coding sequence is TGCGCCAGCAGCCAAGATCCCGGAGCGGGATGGGATACGCAGTATTTT.

This chain links TRBV7-9 with TRBJ1-1; the D is unclear. The CDR3 is made up of 17 amino acids. Trimming took off 5 bases at V and 2 bases at J, with 21 bases between the two ends. The germline V gene encodes CDR1 SEHNR and CDR2 FQNEAQ (reference sequence). Written as DNA, the CDR3 is TGTGCCAGCAGCCCCCCGGCTACCCGGAGGCGAAACACTGAAGCTTTCTTT. This sequence encodes CASSPPATRRRNTEAFF.

The genes are TRBV7-9 and TRBJ1-2; D ambiguous. The CDR3 is 12 residues long. Germline loops: CDR1 SEHNR, CDR2 FQNEAQ (reference sequence). Trimming pared 5 bases from V and 5 bases from J, leaving 9 bases between. The CDR3 DNA is TGTGCCAGCAGCCTTCAGAGTTATGGCTACACCTTC. It encodes CASSLQSYGYTF.

This sequence joins TRBV12-3 or TRBV12-4 and TRBJ1-2; the D is unclear. V lost 5 bases and J lost 6, with 10 bases in between. The CDR3 is made up of 12 amino acids. The CDR3 sequence is CASSQNSDGYTF. The CDR3 nucleotides read TGTGCCAGCAGTCAAAACAGCGATGGCTACACCTTC.

The V gene is TRBV10-1, the J gene TRBJ1-1; 9 bases are a match to TRBD1. CDR1 is WNHNN, CDR2 SYGVQD, per germline (reference sequence). The CDR3 runs 19 residues. Trimming removed 2 bases from V and 0 bases from J; junction bases left unmatched: 13. The CDR3 here is CASSELPDRGLDLNTEAFF. Written as DNA, the CDR3 is TGCGCCAGCAGTGAGCTCCCGGACAGGGGTCTTGATCTGAACACTGAAGCTTTCTTT.

The rearrangement joins TRBV10-3 to TRBJ1-2; TRBD1 matches 10 bases. The CDR3 sequence is 13 residues long. The germline CDR1 and CDR2 sequences are ENHRY and SYGVKD. With V trimmed by 10 bases and J by 7 bases, 9 bases remained unmatched. The CDR3 loop is CATRDRGISGYTF. The CDR3 region has the DNA TGTGCCACCAGGGACAGGGGAATTAGTGGCTACACCTTC.

The CDR3 nucleotides read TGTGCCAGCAGTTTCGGGCCGGCTGGGGCCAACGTCCTGACTTTC. It codes for CASSFGPAGANVLTF. The genes are TRBV27 and TRBJ2-6; D not resolved. The CDR3 loop spans 15 amino acids. The V and J ends lost 3 bases and 2 bases respectively, with 8 bases between them. Germline loops: CDR1 MNHEY, CDR2 SMNVEV (reference sequence).

The chain carries TRBV7-2 and TRBJ2-6; TRBD2 aligns across 7 bases. With 1 base clipped from V and 4 bases from J, the junction kept 1 base outside the gene matches. Germline CDR1 and CDR2: SGHTA and FQGNSA. The CDR3 consists of 15 residues. The CDR3 is CASSLERGGANVLTF. In DNA form, the CDR3 reads TGTGCCAGCAGCTTAGAGCGGGGCGGGGCCAACGTCCTGACTTTC.

The V call is TRBV2, the J call TRBJ1-5, with 7 bases identical to TRBD1. The CDR3 has 14 residues. Germline CDR1 is SNHLY and CDR2 is FYNNEI. J lost 5 bases, V lost 2 bases, and 3 bases had no gene match. For the CDR3, the DNA is TGTGCCAGCAGTGAAACAGGGGCGGATCAGCCCCAGCATTTT. Translation gives CASSETGADQPQHF.

The chain combines TRBV9 with TRBJ1-2, with a tentative D call TRBD1 (5 bases). V was cut by 0 bases and J by 0 bases, with 12 bases left in between. Germline CDR1 SGDLS, CDR2 YYNGEE. The CDR3 has 16 residues. CDR3 nucleotide sequence: TGTGCCAGCAGCGTAGGGGGCGTCAGAGCTAACTATGGCTACACCTTC. The encoded protein is CASSVGGVRANYGYTF.